Listed here are 10 T cell receptor beta chains from one sample, sequenced in a study of T cell changes during pregnancy in multiple sclerosis. The table came from immunoSEQ multiplex PCR; TCRdb's copy has only in-frame clones and leaves some out. The sample carries over 45,000 clones, approximately 92% recorded once. The input for sequencing was peripheral blood, taken in the third trimester of pregnancy. The receptors come from a female donor with multiple sclerosis, enrolled in a pregnancy study.

V gene TRBV9 combines with J gene TRBJ2-1; a possible D gene is TRBD1 (6 bases). Trimming removed 4 bases from V and 7 bases from J, with 9 bases in between. Germline V gene sequence: CDR1 SGDLS, CDR2 YYNGEE. The CDR3 totals 12 residues. The CDR3 region is CASSPGENEQFF. The CDR3 DNA reads as TGTGCCAGCAGCCCAGGGGAGAATGAGCAGTTCTTC.

This rearrangement joins TRBV14 to TRBJ2-2; 9 nucleotides match TRBD2. CDR1 and CDR2 (germline): SGHDN, FVKESK. This CDR3 region has 14 residues. V lost 4 bases and J lost 7; bases outside the gene matches: 4. This CDR3 reads CASSLAGGFGELFF. The CDR3 nucleotides are TGTGCCAGCAGCCTTGCGGGAGGGTTCGGGGAGCTGTTTTTT.

The rearrangement uses TRBV11-3 and TRBJ2-7, with TRBD1 matching 7 bases. V was pared by 5 bases and J by 0 bases, with 1 base of the junction left unmatched. There are 13 residues in the CDR3. Germline V lookup: CDR1 SGHNT, CDR2 YENEEA. The CDR3 DNA reads TGTGCCAGCAGCCGGGACAGCTCCTACGAGCAGTACTTC. Its protein product is CASSRDSSYEQYF.

The rearrangement links TRBV11-2 to TRBJ2-5; 7 positions match TRBD2. The germline gives CDR1 SGHAT, CDR2 FQNNGV. The length of the CDR3 is 15 residues. V shed 5 bases, J shed 2 bases, and the junction held 8 bases outside the gene matches. In DNA form, the CDR3 reads TGTGCCAGCAGCCCCGGACTAGTCCAACAAGAGACCCAGTACTTC. Translated, it gives CASSPGLVQQETQYF.

The chain is built from TRBV7-3 and TRBJ2-1; 8 bases agree with TRBD2. After removal of 3 bases from V and 4 bases from J, the junction contained 5 bases not matched to a gene. In germline, CDR1 is SGHTA, CDR2 FQGTGA. CDR3 length equals 15 residues. The CDR3 is CASSFGLAGYNEQFF. CDR3 DNA sequence: TGTGCCAGCAGCTTTGGGCTAGCGGGTTACAATGAGCAGTTCTTC.

The V call is TRBV2, the J call TRBJ1-4; 8 bases agree with TRBD1. Germline V lookup: CDR1 SNHLY, CDR2 FYNNEI. The CDR3 loop spans 14 amino acids. V trimming: 10 bases; J trimming: 0 bases; junction bases outside the gene matches: 4. Written as DNA, the CDR3 is TGTGCCACCGAACAGGGGGCAACTAATGAAAAACTGTTTTTT. This translates into CATEQGATNEKLFF.

The genes are TRBV5-4 and TRBJ2-3, with 11 bases lining up with TRBD2. With V trimmed by 2 bases and J by 5 bases, 7 bases remained unmatched. The CDR3 loop spans 16 amino acids. Germline V gene data show CDR1 as SGHNT and CDR2 as YYREEE (reference sequence). CDR3 region: CASSFPLAGGLDTQYF. CDR3 sequence (DNA): TGTGCCAGCAGCTTTCCCTTAGCGGGAGGGTTAGATACGCAGTATTTT.

J is TRBJ1-2 and V is TRBV6-1; 9 bases map to TRBD1. Germline V CDR1 and CDR2: MNHNS, SASEGT. V shed 4 bases, J shed 4 bases, and the junction held 13 bases outside the gene matches. CDR3 length equals 17 residues. CDR3 protein: CASSGPGTGTGGYGYTF. The CDR3 region has the DNA TGTGCCAGCAGTGGTCCCGGGACAGGGACCGGCGGCTATGGCTACACCTTC.

The J gene is TRBJ2-5, the V gene TRBV7-2, with 9 bases aligning to TRBD2. Trimming at V came to 5 bases and at J to 4 bases, leaving 5 bases not matched to a gene. Germline V gene lookup returns CDR1 SGHTA and CDR2 FQGNSA. The CDR3 totals 14 residues. The CDR3 nucleotides read TGTGCCAGCAGCCCAAGCGGGAGGACAGAGACCCAGTACTTC. Translating it yields CASSPSGRTETQYF. Together with reference TRBV7-2 and TRBJ2-5, the CDR3 gives the full variable domain: GAGVSQSPSNKVTEKGKDVELRCDPISGHTALYWYRQSLGQGLEFLIYFQGNSAPDKSGLPSDRFSAERTGGSVSTLTIQRTQQEDSAVYLCASSPSGRTETQYFGPGTRLLVL.

This clone was seen only once. This sequence joins TRBV4-1 and TRBJ2-5; 7 nucleotides align to TRBD1. Germline loops: CDR1 MGHRA, CDR2 YSYEKL. Germline trimming cut 1 base from V and 5 bases from J; bases unmatched to any gene: 7. The length of the CDR3 is 15 residues. The CDR3 protein is CASSQVGAGGETQYF. The CDR3 bases are TGCGCCAGCAGCCAAGTAGGGGCAGGGGGTGAGACCCAGTACTTC.